This entry features one TCR beta chain sequence. The antigen is not known. The sample originates from a study of blood T cells in healthy people across ages. Findings and limits, study-wide: Compared with aged donors, long-lived donors showed fewer expanded clones, suggesting selection.

Primers used in a second PCR of roughly 7 to 11 cycles were a sample-barcoded 5' primer and a J-beta primer mix. Each cDNA molecule was tagged by a template-switch adaptor that had 12 random nucleotides. TCRdb ran MiXCR on the 5' RACE reads and lists one entry per CDR3 protein. This sample carries about 640,000 distinct CDR3 sequences, roughly 50% of them seen once, and the ten largest clones take over 35%. The CDR3 contains 14 residues. Trimming removed 3 bases at V and 2 bases at J, with 10 bases between. Per germline, CDR1 SNHLY and CDR2 FYNNEI. Sequenced: blood. This TCR came from a man aged 60-69 years in good health. The rearrangement joins TRBV2 to TRBJ1-2; D is uncertain. DNA for the CDR3: TGTGCCAGCAGTGAGAGGAGTGTAAACTATGGCTACACCTTC. It yields the protein CASSERSVNYGYTF. Variable domain in full (rest from reference TRBV2 and TRBJ1-2): EPEVTQTPSHQVTQMGQEVILRCVPISNHLYFYWYRQILGQKVEFLVSFYNNEISEKSEIFDDQFSVERPDGSNFTLKIRSTKLEDSAMYFCASSERSVNYGYTFGSGTRLTVV.